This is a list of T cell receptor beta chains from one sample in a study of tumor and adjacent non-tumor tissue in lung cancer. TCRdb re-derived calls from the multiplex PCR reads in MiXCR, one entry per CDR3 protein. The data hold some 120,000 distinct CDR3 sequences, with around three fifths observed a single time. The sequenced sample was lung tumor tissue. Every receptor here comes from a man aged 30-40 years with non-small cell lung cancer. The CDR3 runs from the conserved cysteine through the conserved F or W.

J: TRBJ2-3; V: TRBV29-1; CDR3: CSALGGTGAVTDTQYF
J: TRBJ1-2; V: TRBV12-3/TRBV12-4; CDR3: CANSLGTGYTF
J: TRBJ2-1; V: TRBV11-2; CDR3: CASSTTRQEQFF
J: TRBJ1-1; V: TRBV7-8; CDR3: CASSLDTVNTEAFF
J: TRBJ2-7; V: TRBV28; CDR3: CASSFYQAYEQYF
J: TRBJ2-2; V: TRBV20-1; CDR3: CSAGPDRVNTGELFF
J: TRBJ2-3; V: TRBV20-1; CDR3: CSASPHYNTDTQYF
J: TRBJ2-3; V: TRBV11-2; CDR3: CASSLLFGSGTDTHYF
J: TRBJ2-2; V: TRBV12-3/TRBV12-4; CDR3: CASTAGVGTGELLF
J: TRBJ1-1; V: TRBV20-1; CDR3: CSATPGPEAFF
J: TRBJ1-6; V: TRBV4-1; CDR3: CASSQGPPWSYNSPLHF